The rows below give T cell receptor beta chains drawn from one sample of a study of blood T cell repertoires in COVID-19. Generated by immunoSEQ multiplex PCR, the TCRdb table keeps only in-frame clones and is missing some. The data contain approximately 300,000 clones, roughly 90% of them seen just once; the ten biggest clones take up 4%. The source material was peripheral blood. These receptor sequences come from a woman in her forties or fifties with active or convalescent COVID-19. Both conserved end residues are part of each CDR3. Clone size is shown for a subset of rows, as once, few, many or a class of expanded clone.

CDR3 length,J gene,clone size,V gene,CDR3 protein
15,TRBJ1-1,-,TRBV7-8,CASSLGVRGNTEAFF
15,TRBJ2-6,-,TRBV7-9,CASSLFLTGANVLTF
15,TRBJ2-5,-,TRBV28,CASARGLAGDETQYF
15,TRBJ2-7,-,TRBV27,CASSFGSGQVNEQYF
14,TRBJ1-3,-,TRBV6-5,CASSRPGSGNTIYF
18,TRBJ1-1,-,TRBV7-2,CASSSQNGGKRGGTEAFF
12,TRBJ1-5,once,TRBV30,CAWSQGGQPQHF
19,TRBJ2-7,-,TRBV4-3,CASSQDSSGSGIVSYEQYF
16,TRBJ2-6,few,TRBV18,CASSPNSLSGANVLTF
14,TRBJ1-5,-,TRBV5-1,CASSEDSRNQPQHF
15,TRBJ1-1,few,TRBV19,CASSPDRGYGDEAFF
16,TRBJ2-7,-,TRBV11-2,CASSLDRPANMHEQYF
15,TRBJ1-3,once,TRBV7-2,CASSGGALSGNTIYF
13,TRBJ2-2,once,TRBV7-7,CASSYSPTGELFF
16,TRBJ1-2,-,TRBV3-1/TRBV3-2,CASSPQVGLTNYGYTF
13,TRBJ2-2,-,TRBV7-3,CASSDRGTGELFF
15,TRBJ1-4,-,TRBV6-6,CASSYTDSSNEKLFF
14,TRBJ1-5,few,TRBV30,CAWSKNRGNQPQHF
11,TRBJ1-4,-,TRBV3-1/TRBV3-2,CASRQQGKLFF
13,TRBJ2-7,-,TRBV5-4,CASSRGQSYEQYF
15,TRBJ1-3,-,TRBV7-9,CASSPPGSSGNTIYF
14,TRBJ2-1,once,TRBV11-2,CASSLGGVYNEQFF
15,TRBJ2-2,-,TRBV28,CASSFMNRLAGELFF
16,TRBJ1-2,-,TRBV18,CASSPRLQGSPDGYTF
15,TRBJ1-6,-,TRBV6-6,CASNPWDRGNSPLHF
15,TRBJ2-2,-,TRBV7-3,CASSSNPSGTGELFF
14,TRBJ1-2,-,TRBV3-1/TRBV3-2,CASSQDHRVYGYTF
14,TRBJ1-3,-,TRBV9,CASSVEQGWNTIYF
13,TRBJ1-2,-,TRBV7-2,CASSFQGASGYTF
15,TRBJ2-2,-,TRBV19,CASSPAGTSSGELFF
15,TRBJ1-5,-,TRBV21-1,CASSKGEGGDQPQHF
15,TRBJ2-2,-,TRBV27,CASSRQGANTGELFF
16,TRBJ1-4,-,TRBV27,CASRPGTVRSNEKLFF